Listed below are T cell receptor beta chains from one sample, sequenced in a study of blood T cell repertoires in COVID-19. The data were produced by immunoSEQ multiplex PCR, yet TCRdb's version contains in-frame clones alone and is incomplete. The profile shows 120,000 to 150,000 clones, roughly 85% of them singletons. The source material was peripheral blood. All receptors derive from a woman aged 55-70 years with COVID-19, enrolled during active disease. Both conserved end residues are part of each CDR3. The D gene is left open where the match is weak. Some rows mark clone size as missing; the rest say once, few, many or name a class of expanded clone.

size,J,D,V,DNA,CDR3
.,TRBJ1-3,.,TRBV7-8,TGTGCCAGCAGCTTAGAGACATCTGGAAACACCATATATTTT,CASSLETSGNTIYF
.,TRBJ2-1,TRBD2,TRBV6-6,TGTGCCAGCACCCCTAGCGGGGGTAACAATGAGCAGTTCTTC,CASTPSGGNNEQFF
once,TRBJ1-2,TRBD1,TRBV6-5,TGTGCCAGCAGTTACTCGGTCAGGGGGCAGGACTATGGCTACACCTTC,CASSYSVRGQDYGYTF
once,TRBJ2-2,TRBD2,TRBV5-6,TGTGCCAGCAGCCGACGCGGGGGGCAGGGCACCGGGGAGCTGTTTTTT,CASSRRGGQGTGELFF
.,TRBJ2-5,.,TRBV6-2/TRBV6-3,TGTGCCAGCAGTTCAGGGACGGGACTCACACAAGAGACCCAGTACTTC,CASSSGTGLTQETQYF
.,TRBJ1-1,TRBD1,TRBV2,TGTGCCAGCAGTGGGGTCGGGACAGGCAACACTGAAGCTTTCTTT,CASSGVGTGNTEAFF
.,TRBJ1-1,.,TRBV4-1,TGCGCCAGCGCGTCTCGGAGCGCGGCCACTGAAGCTTTCTTT,CASASRSAATEAFF
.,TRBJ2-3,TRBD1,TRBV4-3,TGCGCCAGCAGCCAAGAGAGAATCACTAGAGGGGGCGTTACCTCAGATACGCAGTATTTT,CASSQERITRGGVTSDTQYF
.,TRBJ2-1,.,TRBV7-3,TGTGCCAGCAGCTTATTGGGGCCAGCAAACAATGAGCAGTTCTTC,CASSLLGPANNEQFF
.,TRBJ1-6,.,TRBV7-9,TGTGCCAGCAGCTTAGAAACGGGAAGAGGATCACCCCTCCACTTT,CASSLETGRGSPLHF
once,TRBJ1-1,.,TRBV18,TGTGCCAGCTCACACGCGCGAGGGCTAAACACTGAAGCTTTCTTT,CASSHARGLNTEAFF
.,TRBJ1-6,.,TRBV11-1,TGTGCCAGCAGCTTGCGCGCGGCCCCTGGATCACCCCTCCACTTT,CASSLRAAPGSPLHF
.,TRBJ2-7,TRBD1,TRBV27,TGTGCCAGCAGGGGGCGGACAGGGACCTACGAGCAGTACTTC,CASRGRTGTYEQYF
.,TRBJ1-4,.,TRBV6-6,TGTGCCACCCAGAATGTACAGTCGCCTAATGAAAAACTGTTTTTT,CATQNVQSPNEKLFF
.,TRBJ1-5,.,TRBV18,TGTGCCAGCTCACCACGGCTCGCGGATCAGCCCCAGCATTTT,CASSPRLADQPQHF
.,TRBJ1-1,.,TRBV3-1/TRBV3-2,TGTGCCAGCAGCCCCCAGGGCACCACTGAAGCTTTCTTT,CASSPQGTTEAFF
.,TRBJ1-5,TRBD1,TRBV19,TGTGCCAGTAGTATTTTCTGGACAGGAGATAGCAATCAGCCCCAGCATTTT,CASSIFWTGDSNQPQHF
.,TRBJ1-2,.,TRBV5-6,TGTGCCAGCAGCTTGGGACTGGACAGCTATGGCTACACCTTC,CASSLGLDSYGYTF
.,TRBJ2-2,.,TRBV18,TGTGCCAGCTCACAGGTAGCTGATACGAACACCGGGGAGCTGTTTTTT,CASSQVADTNTGELFF
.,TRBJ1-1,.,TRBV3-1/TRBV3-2,TGTGCCAGCAGCCAAGTTGGAGGGAACACTGAAGCTTTCTTT,CASSQVGGNTEAFF
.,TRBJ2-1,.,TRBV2,TGTGCCAGTCAGGCTTCGGTTGAGCAGTTCTTC,CASQASVEQFF
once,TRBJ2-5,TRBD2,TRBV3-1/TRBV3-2,TGTGCCAGCAGCCAAACCCACGGGGGGCTAGCGGGGGGTGAGACCCAGTACTTC,CASSQTHGGLAGGETQYF
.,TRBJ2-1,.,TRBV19,TGTGCCAGTAGTACCCCTCTGTCGTCCCATGAGCAGTTCTTC,CASSTPLSSHEQFF
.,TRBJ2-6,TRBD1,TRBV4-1,TGCGCCAGCAGCCGGACAGGGGTCCTTAGCTCTGGGGCCAACGTCCTGACTTTC,CASSRTGVLSSGANVLTF
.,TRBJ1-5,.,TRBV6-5,TGTGCCAGCAGTAGCGTGACGGATAGTAATCAGCCCCAGCATTTT,CASSSVTDSNQPQHF
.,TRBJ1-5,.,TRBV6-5,TGTGCCAGCAACCGGGGATCAAGGCCCCAGCATTTT,CASNRGSRPQHF
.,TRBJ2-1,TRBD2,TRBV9,TGTGCCAGCAGCGTAGGCGGGGGGGCCTTCTTTGAGCAGTTCTTC,CASSVGGGAFFEQFF
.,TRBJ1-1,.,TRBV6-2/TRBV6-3,TGTGCCAGCAGACCTCGGAGTAACACTGAAGCTTTCTTT,CASRPRSNTEAFF
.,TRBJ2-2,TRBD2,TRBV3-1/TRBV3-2,TGTGCCAGCAGCCCAAATAGCGGGGGGGCGTCCGGGGAGCTGTTTTTT,CASSPNSGGASGELFF
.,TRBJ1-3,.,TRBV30,TGTGCCTGGAGACTGAAGAGCTCTGGAAACACCATATATTTT,CAWRLKSSGNTIYF